These 21 T cell receptor beta chains originate from one sample sequenced in a study of beta chain features in type 1 diabetes. Overall study findings and caveats: When Type 1 diabetes patients were examined, their TCRB CDR3s proved moderately but significantly shorter in all four CD4+ subsets.

Their recognized antigens are unknown. Expressed TCRB transcripts were sequenced, since all the RNA that had been isolated was reverse transcribed. The protocol was immunoSEQ multiplex PCR, while the TCRdb copy is restricted to in-frame clones and leaves out a portion. This sample carries 600,000 or so clones, over 11% of them seen once, and the ten largest clones take approximately 0.039%. The sequenced sample was naive CD4+ T cells from blood. The receptors here all came from a man younger than 35 with type 1 diabetes.

This clone was detected a few times. The V call is TRBV4-1, the J call TRBJ2-3, with TRBD2 as a possible D gene (5 bases). V lost 4 bases to trimming and J lost 2 bases, with 19 bases between them. CDR3 length: 17 residues. The germline V gene encodes CDR1 MGHRA and CDR2 YSYEKL. The CDR3 here is CASSPPAHHSVTDTQYF. Here the CDR3 DNA reads TGCGCCAGCAGCCCTCCCGCCCATCATAGCGTCACAGATACGCAGTATTTT.

This clone was recorded a few times. The V gene is TRBV30, the J gene TRBJ2-7, with D possibly being TRBD1 (5 bases). The V end was cut by 0 bases, the J end by 6 bases, with 12 bases between. The CDR3 spans 13 residues. Germline V gene sequence: CDR1 GTSNPN, CDR2 SVGIG (reference sequence). As DNA, the CDR3 is TGTGCCTGGAGTGTAAGAGAAAGGGGCGAGCAGTACTTC. This gives the protein CAWSVRERGEQYF.

The table lists this clone with a few counts. The chain links TRBV7-3 to TRBJ1-1; D may be TRBD1 (5 bases). The V end lost 3 bases, the J end lost 0 bases, and 8 bases lay between the germline ends. CDR1 SGHTA and CDR2 FQGTGA come from the germline V gene. The CDR3 runs 14 residues. The CDR3, as DNA: TGTGCCAGCAGCTTTGGAGGGGTGAACACTGAAGCTTTCTTT. Its protein is CASSFGGVNTEAFF.

This clone was detected many times. This sample includes further DNA sequences coding for the same CDR3. This sequence joins TRBV5-1 and TRBJ2-5; D not certain. V was cut by 2 bases and J by 3 bases, with 2 bases left in between. Germline loops: CDR1 SGHRS, CDR2 YFSETQ. The length of the CDR3 is 11 residues. DNA for the CDR3: TGCGCCAGCAGCTTAGAAGAGACCCAGTACTTC. The encoded protein is CASSLEETQYF.

This clone has a handful of counts. The V gene is TRBV20-1, the J gene TRBJ2-1; D gene unclear. The CDR3 loop spans 10 amino acids. CDR1 DFQATT and CDR2 SNEGSKA come from the germline V gene (reference sequence). Deletions cut 1 base from V and 9 bases from J, with 4 bases between. The CDR3 DNA sequence: TGCAGTGCTAGAGGCCCTGAGCAGTTCTTC. Protein sequence: CSARGPEQFF.

A few counts support this clone. This sequence joins TRBV21-1 and TRBJ2-5; TRBD1, the D gene given by the table, was not confirmed from the DNA. TRBV21-1 counts as a pseudogene. The CDR3 consists of 14 residues. The CDR3, as DNA: TGTGCCAGCAGCAGAAGGGACAGCCAAGAGACCCAGTACTTC. Its translation: CASSRRDSQETQYF.

The V and J genes are TRBV7-2 and TRBJ2-7; D gene uncertain. Germline V gene sequence: CDR1 SGHTA, CDR2 FQGNSA. V lost 3 bases, J lost 6 bases, and 9 bases lay in between. The CDR3 has 12 amino acids. DNA for the CDR3: TGTGCCAGCAGCTTCATACCCTCCGAGCAGTACTTC. It specifies CASSFIPSEQYF. The full variable domain, completed using reference TRBV7-2 and TRBJ2-7, is GAGVSQSPSNKVTEKGKDVELRCDPISGHTALYWYRQSLGQGLEFLIYFQGNSAPDKSGLPSDRFSAERTGGSVSTLTIQRTQQEDSAVYLCASSFIPSEQYFGPGTRLTVT.

In regard to this clone: Other DNA sequences in the sample encode the same CDR3. The chain combines TRBV4-2 with TRBJ2-7, with unresolved D. V lost 0 bases and J 2 bases, leaving 5 bases between the germline ends. The germline gives CDR1 LGHNA, CDR2 YNFKEQ. This CDR3 spans 13 amino acids. The DNA of the CDR3 is TGTGCCAGCAGCCAAGACAGTACCTACGAGCAGTACTTC. This translates into CASSQDSTYEQYF.

This clone turned up a few times. This rearrangement joins TRBV9 to TRBJ1-1; maybe TRBD1 (6 bases). Germline V gene data show CDR1 as SGDLS and CDR2 as YYNGEE. CDR3 length: 14 residues. Between the trimmed V and J ends, which lost 3 bases and 9 bases, there was a span of 18 bases. CDR3: CASSEGTDRIQAFF. DNA of the CDR3: TGTGCCAGCAGCGAAGGGACGGACAGAATACAAGCTTTCTTT.

The chain uses TRBV7-9 and TRBJ2-4, with 8 positions matching TRBD1. The CDR3 contains 18 residues. Germline values: CDR1 SEHNR, CDR2 FQNEAQ (reference sequence). V lost 2 bases, J lost 2 bases, and 11 bases stayed unmatched. Here the CDR3 reads CASSLSAGGLPPKNIQYF. DNA of the CDR3: TGTGCCAGCAGCTTATCGGCAGGGGGCCTCCCTCCCAAAAACATTCAGTACTTC.

This clone was observed a few times. The chain recombines TRBV11-2 with TRBJ2-2; D is uncertain. From germline, CDR1 is SGHAT and CDR2 FQNNGV. V lost 1 base to trimming and J lost 2 bases, with 8 bases between them. This CDR3 comprises 15 residues. DNA of the CDR3: TGTGCCAGCAGCTTAGTGGGCAGTAACACCGGGGAGCTGTTTTTT. It is translated as CASSLVGSNTGELFF.

The table lists this clone with a few counts. The CDR3 spells CASSLLGSSGGTGELFF. In DNA, the CDR3 is TGTGCCAGCAGCTTATTAGGTTCTAGCGGGGGGACCGGGGAGCTGTTTTTT. The gene calls are TRBV11-2 and TRBJ2-2; 11 nucleotides align to TRBD2. The CDR3 is made up of 17 amino acids. Germline CDR1 SGHAT, CDR2 FQNNGV. The V segment lost 2 bases and the J segment 5 bases; nucleotides outside the gene matches: 7.

The rearrangement joins TRBV30 to TRBJ2-3, with D hard to call. With 0 bases removed from V and 6 bases from J, the gap between germline ends came to 7 bases. This CDR3 has 12 residues. Per germline, CDR1 GTSNPN and CDR2 SVGIG (reference sequence). The CDR3 is CAWSVPRDTQYF. In DNA form, the CDR3 reads TGTGCCTGGAGTGTACCGAGGGATACGCAGTATTTT.

The chain is built from TRBV4-2 and TRBJ2-1; no clear D. Germline assignment: CDR1 LGHNA and CDR2 YNFKEQ. Trimming removed 5 bases from V and 4 bases from J, with 3 bases in between. CDR3 size: 11 residues. CDR3 nucleotides: TGTGCCAGCAGCAATTACAATGAGCAGTTCTTC. As protein: CASSNYNEQFF.

The V and J genes are TRBV7-6 and TRBJ2-1; D not certain. The V end lost 5 bases, the J end lost 5 bases, and 4 bases lay between the germline ends. Per germline, CDR1 SGHVS and CDR2 FNYEAQ. The CDR3 runs 11 residues. The DNA for the CDR3 is TGTGCCAGCAGCCCCGACAATGAGCAGTTCTTC. Its protein is CASSPDNEQFF. Full variable domain (remainder filled in from reference TRBV7-6 and TRBJ2-1): GAGVSQSPRYKVTKRGQDVALRCDPISGHVSLYWYRQALGQGPEFLTYFNYEAQQDKSGLPNDRFSAERPEGSISTLTIQRTEQRDSAMYRCASSPDNEQFFGPGTRLTVL.

This clone was counted only a few times. The chain uses TRBV2 and TRBJ2-2, with TRBD1 identical over 8 bases. The CDR3 has 14 amino acids. The junction had 6 bases not matched to a gene; V was cut back by 10 bases and J by 2 bases. Germline V gene sequence: CDR1 SNHLY, CDR2 FYNNEI. The CDR3 nucleotides are TGTGCCACTAGACAGGGGTCTAACACCGGGGAGCTGTTTTTT. Protein sequence: CATRQGSNTGELFF.

The V call is TRBV5-1, the J call TRBJ2-1, with a possible D match to TRBD1 (5 bases). The CDR3 contains 15 residues. V was pared by 0 bases and J by 2 bases, with 9 bases between. Per germline, CDR1 SGHRS and CDR2 YFSETQ. The CDR3 DNA is TGCGCCAGCAGCTTGGCCCCAGGGCCCTACAATGAGCAGTTCTTC. Amino acids: CASSLAPGPYNEQFF.

This clone has just a few counts. The chain employs TRBV11-2 and TRBJ2-1, with D unclear. The germline CDR1 and CDR2 sequences are SGHAT and FQNNGV. This CDR3 region has 13 residues. With 1 base removed from V and 7 bases from J, the gap between germline ends came to 8 bases. CDR3 in amino acids: CASSLARLNEQFF. The CDR3 DNA follows: TGTGCCAGCAGCTTAGCCCGACTTAATGAGCAGTTCTTC.

J is TRBJ1-4 and V is TRBV30; D is unresolved. Germline CDR1 GTSNPN, CDR2 SVGIG (reference sequence). The germline V and J ends were trimmed by 2 bases and 8 bases, with 12 bases remaining between them. The CDR3 totals 13 residues. CDR3: CAWSYGLEEKLFF. CDR3 nucleotide sequence: TGTGCCTGGAGTTATGGGTTAGAAGAAAAACTGTTTTTT.

The V call is TRBV7-2, the J call TRBJ2-5, with D perhaps TRBD2 (6 bases). Per the germline V gene, CDR1 is SGHTA and CDR2 is FQGNSA. Trimming cost V 5 bases and J 5 bases, with 15 bases left between them. The CDR3 totals 14 residues. The CDR3 is CASSQRRDVETQYF. As DNA, the CDR3 is TGTGCCAGCAGCCAAAGGAGGGACGTGGAGACCCAGTACTTC.

On this clone itself: Different DNA sequences within this sample yield the same CDR3. The chain recombines TRBV6-5 with TRBJ2-5; no clear D. The V end lost 2 bases, the J end lost 1 base, and 2 bases lay between the germline ends. Germline lookup yields CDR1 MNHEY and CDR2 SVGAGI. This CDR3 contains 12 residues. CDR3 amino acids: CASSYTQETQYF. The CDR3, as DNA: TGTGCCAGCAGTTACACCCAAGAGACCCAGTACTTC.